This T cell receptor beta chain is from a study of OX40 agonist ivuxolimab in advanced cancers. Turning to the overall study: Ivuxolimab was a fully human IgG2 agonistic monoclonal antibody targeting the costimulatory receptor OX40 (CD134). Patients were allowed to have had prior anti-PD-1, anti-PD-L1 or anti-CTLA-4 therapy, and approximately 40% of the dose-escalation patients had previously received checkpoint inhibitors. The dose-escalation cohort was about 86% male with a mean age of roughly 60 years, ranging from roughly 20 to 85. Among the roughly 52 dose-escalation patients, about 20 had hepatocellular carcinoma, some 15 melanoma, 9 renal cell carcinoma and 9 head and neck cancer. Intravenous ivuxolimab was administered to patients every 2 weeks at six dose levels: 0.01, 0.1, 0.3, 1.5, 3 and 10 mg/kg. The point of sequencing TCRbeta in the periphery was to test whether ivuxolimab changed TCR sequence diversity and drove clonal T-cell expansion. Partial responses occurred in three dose-escalation patients, of whom one had hepatocellular carcinoma and two had cutaneous melanoma. The paper reports the monotherapy dose-escalation portion (N of about 50 patients) of the phase I ivuxolimab trial. The paper's findings and limits, for the study overall: The antigen specificity of the clonally expanded peripheral T cells was not determined. Low levels of normalized T-cell clonal expansion were also seen in some nonresponding patients. Clonal expansion of both CD4+ and CD8+ blood T cells was observed from baseline to week 6 at doses 0.1 to 3.0 mg/kg. After ivuxolimab, CD8+ T cells had more expanded clones than CD4+ T cells on average. In the 0.1-3.0 mg/kg groups, partial responders had among the lowest normalized peripheral clonal expansion, particularly in CD8+ T cells.

From cysteine to phenylalanine, the CDR3 is 13 amino acids long. Only the CDR3 DNA stays, 39 bases, in frame from base 1. V was cut back by 7 bases and J by 5 bases, leaving a gap of 15 bases between them. To sequence the TCRbeta CDR3 region, genomic DNA was isolated from the sorted cells. The immunoSEQ Assay was used to sequence the TCRbeta CDR3 regions. TCRdb holds this immuneACCESS table with in-frame rearrangements only. Some clones are missing; in checked studies, unresolved V genes explain under half, and the rest has no known cause. This sample holds roughly 110,000 clones; 85% to 95% were observed only once. Approximately 1.2% of the sample lies in the top ten. Of note for this clone: No cognate antigen has been identified for it. The record has no base qualities; no much larger clone is one base away.

Patients with autoimmune disease history or receiving systemic immunosuppression were excluded from the trial. Peripheral blood for TCR sequencing was drawn from every dose cohort at baseline, at cycle 4 day 1 and at cycle 7 day 1. The samples were taken from a phase I, first-in-human, multicenter, open-label dose-escalation trial of ivuxolimab. Adults with locally advanced or metastatic melanoma, renal cell carcinoma, hepatocellular carcinoma or head and neck squamous cell carcinoma were enrolled in the trial. Before TCR sequencing, CD4+ T cells and CD8+ T cells were sorted from peripheral blood as separate populations.

The sequence links TRBV23-1 to TRBJ2-7; the D gene could be TRBD1 or TRBD2, each one agreeing over 5 bases. TRBV23-1 is annotated as an ORF whose role is uncertain. This TCR was recovered from an adult with an advanced solid tumor such as melanoma, head and neck, liver or kidney cancer. The sample in question was CD4+ or CD8+ T cells sorted from blood, obtained in a trial of the OX40 agonist ivuxolimab. The CDR3 here reads CASTLGEKNEQYF. The nucleotide sequence reads TGCGCCAGCACCTTAGGGGAGAAGAACGAGCAGTACTTC.